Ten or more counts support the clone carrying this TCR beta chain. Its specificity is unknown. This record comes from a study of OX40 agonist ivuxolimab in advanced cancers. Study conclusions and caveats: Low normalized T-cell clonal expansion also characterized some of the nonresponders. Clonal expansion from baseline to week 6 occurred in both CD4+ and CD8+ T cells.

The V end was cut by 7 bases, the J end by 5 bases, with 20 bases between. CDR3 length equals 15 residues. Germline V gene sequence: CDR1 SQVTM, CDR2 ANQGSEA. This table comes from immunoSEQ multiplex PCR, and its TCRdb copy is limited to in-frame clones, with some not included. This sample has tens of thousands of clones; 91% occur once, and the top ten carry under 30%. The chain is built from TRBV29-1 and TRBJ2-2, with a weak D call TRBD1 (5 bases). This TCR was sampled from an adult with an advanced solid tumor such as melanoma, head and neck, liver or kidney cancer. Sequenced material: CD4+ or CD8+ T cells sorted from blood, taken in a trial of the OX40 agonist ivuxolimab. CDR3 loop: CSASSPLGRTGELFF. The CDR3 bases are TGCAGCGCCTCATCCCCTCTGGGGCGGACCGGGGAGCTGTTTTTT.